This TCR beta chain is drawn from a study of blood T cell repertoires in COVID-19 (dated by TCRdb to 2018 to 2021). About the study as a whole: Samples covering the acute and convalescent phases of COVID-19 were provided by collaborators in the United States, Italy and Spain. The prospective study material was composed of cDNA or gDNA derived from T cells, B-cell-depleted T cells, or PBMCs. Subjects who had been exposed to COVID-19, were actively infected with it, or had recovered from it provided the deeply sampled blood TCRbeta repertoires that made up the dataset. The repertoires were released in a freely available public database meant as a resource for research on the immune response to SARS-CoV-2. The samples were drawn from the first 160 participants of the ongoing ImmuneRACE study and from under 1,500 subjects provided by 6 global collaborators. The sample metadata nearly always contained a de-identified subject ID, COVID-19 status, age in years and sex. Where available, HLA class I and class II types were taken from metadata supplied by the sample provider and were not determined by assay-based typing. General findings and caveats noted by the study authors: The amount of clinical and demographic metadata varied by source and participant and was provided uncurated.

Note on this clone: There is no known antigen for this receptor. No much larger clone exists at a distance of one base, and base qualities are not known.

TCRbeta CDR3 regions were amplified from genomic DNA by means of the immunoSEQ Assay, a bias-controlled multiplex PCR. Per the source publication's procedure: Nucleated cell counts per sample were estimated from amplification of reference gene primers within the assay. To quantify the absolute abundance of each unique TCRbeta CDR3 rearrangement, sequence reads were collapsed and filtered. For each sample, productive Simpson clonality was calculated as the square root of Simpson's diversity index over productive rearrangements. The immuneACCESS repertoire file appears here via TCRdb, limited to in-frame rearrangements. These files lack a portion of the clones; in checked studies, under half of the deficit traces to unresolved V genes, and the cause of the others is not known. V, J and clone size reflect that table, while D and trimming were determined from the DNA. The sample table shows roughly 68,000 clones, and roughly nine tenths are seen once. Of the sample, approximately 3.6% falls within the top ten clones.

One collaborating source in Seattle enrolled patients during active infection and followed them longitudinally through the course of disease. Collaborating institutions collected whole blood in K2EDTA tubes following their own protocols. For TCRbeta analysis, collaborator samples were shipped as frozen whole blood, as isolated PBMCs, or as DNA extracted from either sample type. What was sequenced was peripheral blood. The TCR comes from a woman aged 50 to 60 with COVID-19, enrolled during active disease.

The base sequence is TGTGCCAGCAGCCCCCATCCGGGAACAAATGAGCAGTTCTTC. The encoded protein is CASSPHPGTNEQFF. The V gene is TRBV9 and the J gene is TRBJ2-1, and TRBD2 may be the D gene, going by 5 matching bases. CDR1 and CDR2 are drawn from the germline V gene: SGDLS, YYNGEE. Taken from cysteine to phenylalanine, the CDR3 has 14 residues. This entry keeps only the CDR3 DNA: 42 bases, framed from base 1. The V and J ends are trimmed by 4 bases and 7 bases, leaving 15 bases between them.